This paragraph covers one T cell receptor beta chain sequence. Its antigen is not identified. TCRdb keeps only in-frame clones here, not all; method: immunoSEQ multiplex PCR. The table includes some 310,000 clones, 88% detected once. The CDR3 spans 16 residues. Losses at the gene ends were 3 bases for V and 6 bases for J; bases not matched to a gene: 12. The germline CDR1 and CDR2 sequences are SGHDT and YYEEEE. This specimen belongs to a study of cytomegalovirus exposure and HLA in healthy donors. Whole-study findings and limits: The authors listed roughly 150 TCR beta chains as cytomegalovirus-associated.

Sequences were obtained from PBMCs. This clonotype originated in a man aged 25-45 years in good health and CMV-seronegative. The gene calls are TRBV5-6 and TRBJ1-2; TRBD1 matches at 9 bases. The CDR3 nucleotides are TGTGCCAGCAGCTCGTTGTGGGGAACAGGGGGCCATGGCTACACCTTC. Translated: CASSSLWGTGGHGYTF.